Below are 14 T cell receptor beta chains sequenced from a single sample in a study of blood T cell repertoires in COVID-19. Profiling relied on immunoSEQ multiplex PCR, and the TCRdb table lists in-frame clones only, not all of them. The sample shows approximately 440,000 clones, about 90% of them seen only once. Source material: PBMCs or T cells enriched from blood (not recorded which). The receptors stem from a man between 18 and 29 years old who had recovered from COVID-19.

The gene calls are TRBV6-1 and TRBJ1-1, with D possibly being TRBD1 (5 bases). V was cut by 1 base and J by 1 base, with 10 bases left in between. CDR1 is MNHNS, CDR2 SASEGT, per germline. The CDR3 is made up of 15 amino acids. CDR3: CASSEERQPNTEAFF. CDR3 nucleotide sequence: TGTGCCAGCAGTGAAGAGAGACAGCCGAACACTGAAGCTTTCTTT.

V is TRBV18 and J is TRBJ1-2; 8 bases match TRBD1. The CDR3 extends over 15 amino acids. Trimming removed 4 bases from V and 6 bases from J; junction bases left unmatched: 10. CDR1 and CDR2 (germline): KGHSH, LQKENI. CDR3 bases: TGTGCCAGCTCACGTTTCGGACAGGGTGAGGATGGCTACACCTTC. It yields the protein CASSRFGQGEDGYTF. The whole variable domain, filled in from reference TRBV18 and TRBJ1-2, reads NAGVMQNPRHLVRRRGQEARLRCSPMKGHSHVYWYRQLPEEGLKFMVYLQKENIIDESGMPKERFSAEFPKEGPSILRIQQVVRGDSAAYFCASSRFGQGEDGYTFGSGTRLTVV.

V gene TRBV5-1 combines with J gene TRBJ2-6; D gene uncertain. The CDR3 is 14 residues long. Germline lookup yields CDR1 SGHRS and CDR2 YFSETQ. V was pared by 5 bases and J by 4 bases, with 10 bases between. CDR3 amino acids: CASSSLVGANVLTF. DNA for the CDR3: TGCGCCAGCAGTAGTCTGGTCGGGGCCAACGTCCTGACTTTC.

In this sample, this clone turned up once. This rearrangement joins TRBV29-1 to TRBJ1-2; 7 nucleotides match TRBD1. V lost 3 bases to trimming and J lost 8 bases; unmatched junction nucleotides: 9. Germline V CDR1 and CDR2: SQVTM, ANQGSEA. The CDR3 spans 13 residues. CDR3 in amino acids: CSVEVRGNSGYTF. DNA for the CDR3: TGCAGCGTTGAGGTCAGGGGGAATAGCGGCTACACCTTC. The whole variable domain, filled in from reference TRBV29-1 and TRBJ1-2, reads SAVISQKPSRDICQRGTSLTIQCQVDSQVTMMFWYRQQPGQSLTLIATANQGSEATYESGFVIDKFPISRPNLTFSTLTVSNMSPEDSSIYLCSVEVRGNSGYTFGSGTRLTVV.

This chain uses TRBV6-5 with TRBJ1-5; TRBD1 might be the D (6 bases). V was shortened by 6 bases and J by 6 bases, with 15 bases between the two germline ends. The CDR3 runs to 14 residues. CDR1 and CDR2 from the germline V gene are MNHEY and SVGAGI. Here the CDR3 reads CASSPDSTSQPQHF. Written as DNA, the CDR3 is TGTGCCAGCAGCCCGGACAGTACGAGTCAGCCCCAGCATTTT.

This sequence joins TRBV6-2 or TRBV6-3 and TRBJ1-5; no firm D call. V dropped 0 bases and J dropped 3 bases, with 12 bases sitting between them. The CDR3 consists of 16 residues. The germline V gene has CDR1 MNHEY and CDR2 SVGEGT. The DNA of the CDR3 is TGTGCCAGCAGTTACTCGGCAGGCAGCTACAATCAGCCCCAGCATTTT. Protein product: CASSYSAGSYNQPQHF.

The chain is built from TRBV28 and TRBJ2-2; TRBD2 might be the D (6 bases). The CDR3 is made up of 15 amino acids. Trimming removed 4 bases from V and 6 bases from J, with 15 bases in between. Germline V lookup: CDR1 MDHEN, CDR2 SYDVKM. CDR3: CASSSGRGEPGELFF. Written as DNA, the CDR3 is TGTGCCAGCAGTTCTGGCCGCGGGGAACCCGGGGAGCTGTTTTTT.

This sequence joins TRBV7-9 and TRBJ1-5; 8 bases agree with TRBD1. V shed 5 bases and J 2 bases; nucleotides not matched to a gene: 2. Germline assignment: CDR1 SEHNR and CDR2 FQNEAQ (reference sequence). The CDR3 covers 14 residues. CDR3 residues: CASSTGGGNQPQHF. The CDR3, as DNA: TGTGCCAGCAGCACAGGGGGTGGCAATCAGCCCCAGCATTTT.

The J gene is TRBJ1-5, the V gene TRBV7-9; 7 positions match TRBD1. The CDR3 sequence is 16 residues long. The germline V gene encodes CDR1 SEHNR and CDR2 FQNEAQ (reference sequence). V was pared by 4 bases and J by 2 bases, with 8 bases of the junction left unmatched. CDR3 DNA sequence: TGTGCCAGCAGCTCCGACAGGGTCCGGGGCAATCAGCCCCAGCATTTT. It codes for CASSSDRVRGNQPQHF.

The chain employs TRBV19 and TRBJ1-1; tentatively, D is TRBD1 (6 bases). Trimming shortened V by 6 bases and J by 4 bases, and 18 bases separated the two germline ends. Germline V gives CDR1 LNHDA, CDR2 SQIVND (reference sequence). The CDR3 spans 15 residues. CDR3 coding DNA: TGTGCCAGTAGCAACCGTGGGACAACGGTCACTGAAGCTTTCTTT. Amino acids: CASSNRGTTVTEAFF.

This chain links TRBV21-1 with TRBJ1-4; the table assigns TRBD1, which was not confirmed against the DNA. TRBV21-1 is described as a pseudogene. The CDR3 contains 19 residues. CDR3 in amino acids: CASSKEDVWQGAANEKLFF. The CDR3, as DNA: TGTGCCAGCAGCAAAGAGGACGTGTGGCAGGGGGCCGCTAATGAAAAACTGTTTTTT.

The rearrangement uses TRBV6-4 and TRBJ2-4; no firm D call. Germline V gene data show CDR1 as MRHNA and CDR2 as SNTAGT. V was cut by 8 bases and J by 5 bases, with 19 bases left in between. This CDR3 has 15 residues. The CDR3 is CASPGKTWCENIQYF. Here the CDR3 DNA reads TGTGCCAGCCCCGGCAAGACTTGGTGTGAAAACATTCAGTACTTC.

The V call is TRBV18, the J call TRBJ2-7; TRBD2 might be the D (5 bases). Per germline, CDR1 KGHSH and CDR2 LQKENI. The CDR3 sequence is 13 residues long. V was trimmed by 2 bases and J by 5 bases, leaving 10 bases between them. The CDR3 DNA reads as TGTGCCAGCTCACCAGAGGGCCGGAACGAGCAGTACTTC. It codes for CASSPEGRNEQYF.

This chain uses TRBV19 with TRBJ2-5, with a possible D match to TRBD1 (8 bases). The CDR3 sequence is 14 residues long. V shed 6 bases and J shed 5 bases, with 16 bases lying between them. Germline loops: CDR1 LNHDA, CDR2 SQIVND (reference sequence). CDR3 sequence: CASSYRGGEETQYF. CDR3 in DNA: TGTGCCAGTAGCTACAGGGGGGGGGAGGAGACCCAGTACTTC.